Below, 23 T cell receptor beta chains from the same sample are listed, as sequenced in a study. TCRdb itself ran the RT-PCR reads through MiXCR, one entry per CDR3 protein. The table records hundreds of thousands of distinct CDR3 sequences, approximately 15% of them present only once. Sequenced material: memory CD4+ T cells from blood. The receptors were gathered from a female donor in good health, serving as a healthy control.

There are many counts of this clonotype. The chain has TRBV6-5 and TRBJ2-7; maybe TRBD2 (6 bases). Germline V lookup: CDR1 MNHEY, CDR2 SVGAGI. Trimming removed 8 bases at V and 2 bases at J, with 13 bases between. The CDR3 has 13 amino acids. The CDR3, as DNA: TGTGCCAGCCGCGGGACTTCCACCTACGAGCAGTACTTC. Amino acids: CASRGTSTYEQYF.

This clonotype occurred a few times. The chain is built from TRBV11-2 and TRBJ2-7, with D tentatively TRBD1 (5 bases). V lost 1 base and J 6 bases, leaving 13 bases between the germline ends. The CDR3 has 14 amino acids. Per germline, CDR1 SGHAT and CDR2 FQNNGV. The CDR3 sequence: CASSLVSGWGEQYF. Written as DNA, the CDR3 is TGTGCCAGCAGCTTAGTTTCAGGGTGGGGCGAGCAGTACTTC.

This clonotype appeared a few times. The chain carries TRBV7-9 and TRBJ2-2; 7 bases line up with TRBD2. Looked up from germline, CDR1 is SEHNR and CDR2 is FQNEAQ (reference sequence). The CDR3 is made up of 16 amino acids. With V trimmed by 1 base and J by 5 bases, 7 bases remained unmatched. The CDR3 here is CASSLGAGVGTGELFF. The CDR3 coding sequence is TGTGCCAGCAGCTTAGGCGCGGGAGTGGGGACCGGGGAGCTGTTTTTT.

The CDR3 DNA is TGCGCCAGCAGTTTTACGCTGACTGGGGGCACAGATACGCAGTATTTT. Amino acid sequence: CASSFTLTGGTDTQYF. The V call is TRBV5-1, the J call TRBJ2-3, with D unresolved. The CDR3 sequence is 16 residues long. V gave up 5 bases and J gave up 1 base, with 17 bases separating them. The germline V gene encodes CDR1 SGHRS and CDR2 YFSETQ.

The CDR3 region is CSARPGEQGRTEAFF. The CDR3 DNA reads as TGCAGTGCTAGACCCGGGGAGCAGGGACGCACTGAAGCTTTCTTT. The chain combines TRBV20-1 with TRBJ1-1; TRBD1 is a possible D gene (5 bases). V lost 2 bases and J 4 bases, leaving 17 bases between the germline ends. Germline V lookup: CDR1 DFQATT, CDR2 SNEGSKA (reference sequence). CDR3 length equals 15 residues.

The V call is TRBV5-5, the J call TRBJ1-5, with a possible D match to TRBD1 (6 bases). V lost 3 bases and J 6 bases, leaving 16 bases between the germline ends. Germline assignment: CDR1 SGHKS and CDR2 YYEKEE (reference sequence). The CDR3 has 15 amino acids. CDR3 sequence reads: CASSSVDRTSQPQHF. The CDR3 nucleotides are TGTGCCAGCAGCTCAGTGGACAGAACTAGTCAGCCCCAGCATTTT.

This chain uses TRBV7-2 with TRBJ2-5; 12 bases fit TRBD2. Germline CDR1 SGHTA, CDR2 FQGNSA. CDR3 length equals 17 residues. V was pared by 4 bases and J by 4 bases, with 10 bases of the junction left unmatched. The chain's CDR3 is CASSSLASGRAGETQYF. The CDR3 coding sequence is TGTGCCAGCAGCTCCCTCGCTAGCGGGAGGGCCGGAGAGACCCAGTACTTC.

This sequence joins TRBV12-3 or TRBV12-4 and TRBJ2-1, with TRBD2 matching 11 bases. V gave up 6 bases and J gave up 3 bases; unmatched junction bases: 10. This CDR3 has 17 amino acids. The CDR3 sequence: CASSLTSGSNRYNEQFF. CDR3 bases: TGTGCCAGCAGCCTCACTAGCGGGAGTAATCGCTACAATGAGCAGTTCTTC.

This clonotype appeared many times. The chain uses TRBV12-3 or TRBV12-4 and TRBJ2-1; weak D call: TRBD1 (6 bases). CDR3 size: 14 residues. Trimming stripped 3 bases from V and 2 bases from J, with 8 bases between. This CDR3 reads CASSFGTTYNEQFF. The CDR3 DNA reads as TGTGCCAGCAGTTTCGGGACAACCTACAATGAGCAGTTCTTC.

This clonotype has only a few counts. The genes are TRBV5-1 and TRBJ2-3; 7 nucleotides agree with TRBD2. The CDR3 runs to 16 residues. Germline CDR1 SGHRS, CDR2 YFSETQ. V was clipped by 4 bases and J by 2 bases; unmatched bases: 10. CDR3 sequence (DNA): TGCGCCAGCAGCCCCCCCCTAGCGGAGACCACAGATACGCAGTATTTT. Translated: CASSPPLAETTDTQYF.

As regards this clonotype: It may be a read error: a sequence one base away is much more abundant. This chain joins TRBV5-5 and TRBJ2-5, with unresolved D. The CDR3 is 13 amino acids. CDR1 and CDR2 from the germline V gene are SGHKS and YYEKEE (reference sequence). DNA for the CDR3: TGTGCCAGCAGGTCTGCAGCCCAAGAGACCAAGTACTTC. It translates to CASRSAAQETKYF. Full variable domain (outside the CDR3, taken from reference TRBV5-5 and TRBJ2-5): DAGVTQSPTHLIKTRGQQVTLRCSPISGHKSVSWYQQVLGQGPQFIFQYYEKEERGRGNFPDRFSARQFPNYSSELNVNALLLGDSALYLCASRSAAQETKYFGPGTRLLVL.

This clonotype was seen at least ten times. The rearrangement uses TRBV7-2 and TRBJ1-5; TRBD1 might be the D (5 bases). V lost 5 bases and J 4 bases, leaving 21 bases between the germline ends. CDR3 length: 17 amino acids. Germline CDR1 SGHTA, CDR2 FQGNSA. This chain's CDR3 is CASSVPYHRFWNQPQHF. CDR3 in DNA: TGTGCCAGCAGCGTCCCCTACCACAGGTTTTGGAATCAGCCCCAGCATTTT. Based on the CDR3 plus reference TRBV7-2 and TRBJ1-5, the full variable domain is GAGVSQSPSNKVTEKGKDVELRCDPISGHTALYWYRQSLGQGLEFLIYFQGNSAPDKSGLPSDRFSAERTGGSVSTLTIQRTQQEDSAVYLCASSVPYHRFWNQPQHFGDGTRLSIL.

The chain is built from TRBV5-4 and TRBJ2-1, with 11 nucleotides matching TRBD1. V trimming: 4 bases; J trimming: 4 bases; junction bases outside the gene matches: 7. The CDR3 consists of 16 residues. The V gene's germline CDR1 is SGHNT and CDR2 YYREEE (reference sequence). CDR3 in amino acids: CASSIRDRGYYNEQFF. The CDR3 DNA reads as TGTGCCAGCAGCATCAGGGACAGGGGGTATTACAATGAGCAGTTCTTC. Variable domain in full (rest from reference TRBV5-4 and TRBJ2-1): ETGVTQSPTHLIKTRGQQVTLRCSSQSGHNTVSWYQQALGQGPQFIFQYYREEENGRGNFPPRFSGLQFPNYSSELNVNALELDDSALYLCASSIRDRGYYNEQFFGPGTRLTVL.

This clonotype showed up just a few times. V usage is TRBV19 and J usage is TRBJ2-5, with D possibly TRBD1 on 5 matching bases. In germline, CDR1 is LNHDA, CDR2 SQIVND (reference sequence). The V end lost 9 bases, the J end lost 4 bases, and 12 bases lay between the germline ends. The CDR3 extends over 12 amino acids. CDR3 nucleotides: TGTGCCAGCCAGGGTTCGGGAGAGACCCAGTACTTC. Amino acid sequence: CASQGSGETQYF.

V gene TRBV18 combines with J gene TRBJ2-7; 9 bases line up with TRBD1. The CDR3 contains 14 residues. From germline, CDR1 is KGHSH and CDR2 LQKENI. V lost 1 base and J lost 9; bases outside the gene matches: 7. CDR3 protein: CASSPRTGADGQYF. As DNA, the CDR3 is TGTGCCAGCTCACCACGGACAGGGGCCGACGGGCAGTACTTC. The variable domain in full, with the rest retrieved from reference TRBV18 and TRBJ2-7, is NAGVMQNPRHLVRRRGQEARLRCSPMKGHSHVYWYRQLPEEGLKFMVYLQKENIIDESGMPKERFSAEFPKEGPSILRIQQVVRGDSAAYFCASSPRTGADGQYFGPGTRLTVT.

This chain uses TRBV19 with TRBJ2-3; 9 bases map to TRBD1. CDR1 is LNHDA and CDR2 is SQIVND in the germline V gene (reference sequence). Trimming at V came to 9 bases and at J to 6 bases, leaving 10 bases not matched to a gene. CDR3 length: 14 residues. Here the CDR3 DNA reads TGTGCCAGCCGCTACAGGGGGCAAGGTGATACGCAGTATTTT. Its protein is CASRYRGQGDTQYF.

A few counts support this clonotype. This chain links TRBV3-1 with TRBJ2-1; D call uncertain. Per germline, CDR1 LGHDT and CDR2 YNNKEL (reference sequence). The CDR3 covers 14 residues. The V and J ends lost 5 bases and 3 bases respectively, with 11 bases between them. CDR3 DNA: TGTGCCAGCAGCGTGCAATGGGACTACAATGAGCAGTTCTTC. Translation: CASSVQWDYNEQFF.

This clonotype was detected many times. J is TRBJ1-6 and V is TRBV20-1; the D gene is possibly TRBD1 (5 bases). The V end lost 4 bases, the J end lost 9 bases, and 22 bases lay between the germline ends. CDR3 length equals 16 residues. Germline CDR1 DFQATT, CDR2 SNEGSKA (reference sequence). CDR3 amino acids: CSAKVVTGTVSSPLHF. In DNA, the CDR3 is TGCAGTGCTAAGGTCGTGACCGGGACCGTGAGTTCACCCCTCCACTTT.

This clonotype was counted at least ten times. This rearrangement joins TRBV12-3 or TRBV12-4 to TRBJ2-6, with a weak D call TRBD2 (5 bases). CDR3 length equals 15 residues. V lost 2 bases, J lost 2 bases, and 7 bases lay in between. CDR3 DNA sequence: TGTGCCAGCAGTTTAAGTAGCGCTGGGGCCAACGTCCTGACTTTC. Protein sequence: CASSLSSAGANVLTF.

This clonotype showed up many times. CDR3 sequence (DNA): TGTGCCATCAGAACGACAGGGGACTCACCCCTCCACTTT. It specifies CAIRTTGDSPLHF. V and J are TRBV10-3 and TRBJ1-6, with 8 bases that match TRBD1. Germline trimming cut 6 bases from V and 10 bases from J; bases unmatched to any gene: 5. Germline V gene sequence: CDR1 ENHRY, CDR2 SYGVKD. The CDR3 contains 13 residues.

This clonotype has ten or more counts. The rearrangement joins TRBV29-1 to TRBJ1-1; 7 bases are shared with TRBD1. Germline V CDR1 and CDR2: SQVTM, ANQGSEA. Trimming removed 7 bases from V and 0 bases from J; junction bases left unmatched: 5. This CDR3 is 13 amino acids long. The CDR3 sequence: CSAKGQMNTEAFF. Here the CDR3 DNA reads TGCAGCGCGAAGGGACAGATGAACACTGAAGCTTTCTTT. The variable domain in full, completed from reference TRBV29-1 and TRBJ1-1, reads SAVISQKPSRDICQRGTSLTIQCQVDSQVTMMFWYRQQPGQSLTLIATANQGSEATYESGFVIDKFPISRPNLTFSTLTVSNMSPEDSSIYLCSAKGQMNTEAFFGQGTRLTVV.

The chain uses TRBV2 and TRBJ1-1; D perhaps matches TRBD1 (5 bases). CDR1 and CDR2 (germline): SNHLY, FYNNEI. Trimming pared 2 bases from V and 1 base from J, leaving 11 bases between. The CDR3 is made up of 15 amino acids. This CDR3 reads CASSERGQQNTEAFF. The CDR3 nucleotides read TGTGCCAGCAGTGAACGTGGACAACAGAACACTGAAGCTTTCTTT.

In its sample, this clonotype was seen a few times. Here the CDR3 DNA reads TGTGCCAGTAGTTCCGGACCGCCGAACACCGGGGAGCTGTTTTTT. Translated: CASSSGPPNTGELFF. V and J are TRBV19 and TRBJ2-2; D is undetermined. In germline, CDR1 is LNHDA, CDR2 SQIVND (reference sequence). Trimming stripped 5 bases from V and 0 bases from J, with 10 bases between. The CDR3 sequence is 15 residues long.